One and the same sample provided the 14 T cell receptor beta chains below, sequenced in a study of CD4 T cells in relation to SARS-CoV-2 and coronaviruses. Using immunoSEQ multiplex PCR, the repertoire was profiled, and TCRdb retains in-frame clones only, with some absent. The sample yields fewer than 20,000 clones, 65% to 75% seen once. Their cognate antigens are unknown. CD4+ T cells from unexposed donors were obtained before the COVID-19 pandemic (2011-2018). Isolation of CD4+ T cells took place after less than 11 days in culture. The sequencing input was CD4+ T cells from PBMCs, cultured in vitro. Source of these receptors: a human donor in good health.

The rearrangement links TRBV29-1 to TRBJ1-1; TRBD1 aligns across 8 bases. This CDR3 has 13 amino acids. Germline V gives CDR1 SQVTM, CDR2 ANQGSEA. Germline trimming cut 3 bases from V and 0 bases from J; bases unmatched to any gene: 0. DNA of the CDR3: TGCAGCGTTGAGGGACAGGTGAACACTGAAGCTTTCTTT. Translation gives CSVEGQVNTEAFF.

This clone showed up just a few times. This chain connects TRBV20-1 to TRBJ1-2; 8 nucleotides line up with TRBD1. CDR3 size: 14 residues. Trimming removed 3 bases from V and 3 bases from J; junction bases left unmatched: 6. Germline lookup yields CDR1 DFQATT and CDR2 SNEGSKA (reference sequence). CDR3 residues: CSASWGQDDYGYTF. In DNA form, the CDR3 reads TGCAGTGCTAGTTGGGGACAGGACGACTATGGCTACACCTTC.

This chain uses TRBV19 with TRBJ1-6, with a weak D call TRBD1 (5 bases). Looked up from germline, CDR1 is LNHDA and CDR2 is SQIVND (reference sequence). This CDR3 spans 14 amino acids. Trimming shortened V by 7 bases and J by 3 bases, and 10 bases separated the two germline ends. CDR3 loop: CASTMDNYNSPLHF. The CDR3 nucleotides read TGTGCCAGTACTATGGACAACTATAATTCACCCCTCCACTTT.

Only one count was recorded for this clone. The chain is built from TRBV7-9 and TRBJ2-7; a weak D match, TRBD1 (6 bases). The CDR3 runs to 15 residues. Germline V gives CDR1 SEHNR, CDR2 FQNEAQ (reference sequence). Deletions cut 5 bases from V and 5 bases from J, with 19 bases between. The CDR3 DNA reads TGTGCCAGCAGCCTCGAACAGGGCAGGAAGGACGAGCAGTACTTC. Translation: CASSLEQGRKDEQYF.

The genes are TRBV6-5 and TRBJ2-5; D call uncertain. The germline V gene has CDR1 MNHEY and CDR2 SVGAGI. V gave up 0 bases and J gave up 5 bases, with 7 bases separating them. CDR3 size: 13 residues. CDR3 sequence (DNA): TGTGCCAGCAGTTACTCGGGGTTGGAGACCCAGTACTTC. Translated: CASSYSGLETQYF.

V is TRBV12-5 and J is TRBJ2-3; TRBD2 is a possible D gene (5 bases). The CDR3 runs 14 residues. V lost 7 bases, J lost 2 bases, and 13 bases lay in between. CDR1 and CDR2 from the germline V gene are LGHNT and FRNRAP. CDR3 in amino acids: CASARAAITDTQYF. In DNA, the CDR3 is TGTGCTAGTGCTCGAGCGGCCATCACAGATACGCAGTATTTT.

Only one count was recorded for this clone. The rearrangement links TRBV19 to TRBJ2-7; D perhaps matches TRBD2 (5 bases). CDR1 and CDR2 (germline): LNHDA, SQIVND (reference sequence). The CDR3 has 14 amino acids. Written as DNA, the CDR3 is TGTGCGCCAGTAGTGGGGAGTTTACCCTACGAGCAGTACTTC. This encodes CAPVVGSLPYEQYF.

The table lists this clone with a few counts. This chain connects TRBV5-4 to TRBJ1-4; D is ambiguous. Germline CDR1 and CDR2: SGHNT and YYREEE (reference sequence). The CDR3 runs to 16 residues. V was shortened by 4 bases and J by 4 bases, with 17 bases between the two germline ends. CDR3 region: CASSLDPDGVNEKLFF. The CDR3 DNA follows: TGTGCCAGCAGCCTGGACCCGGACGGGGTTAATGAAAAACTGTTTTTT.

In this sample, this clone turned up a few times. The chain joins TRBV9 to TRBJ2-1; tentative D call: TRBD2 (6 bases). The germline gives CDR1 SGDLS, CDR2 YYNGEE. The CDR3 sequence is 15 residues long. V lost 3 bases and J lost 1, with 11 bases in between. The CDR3 loop is CASSARDFSYNEQFF. The DNA of the CDR3 is TGTGCCAGCAGCGCGCGGGACTTTTCCTACAATGAGCAGTTCTTC.

The CDR3 spells CASSFGQGVWSGELFF. In nucleotides, the CDR3 is TGCGCCAGCAGCTTCGGGCAGGGGGTTTGGTCCGGGGAGCTGTTTTTT. The V and J genes are TRBV5-1 and TRBJ2-2; 7 bases match TRBD1. Germline CDR1 and CDR2: SGHRS and YFSETQ. The CDR3 totals 16 residues. V trimming: 2 bases; J trimming: 6 bases; junction bases outside the gene matches: 10. The full variable domain, completed using reference TRBV5-1 and TRBJ2-2, is KAGVTQTPRYLIKTRGQQVTLSCSPISGHRSVSWYQQTPGQGLQFLFEYFSETQRNKGNFPGRFSGRQFSNSRSEMNVSTLELGDSALYLCASSFGQGVWSGELFFGEGSRLTVL.

This sequence joins TRBV27 and TRBJ1-5; perhaps TRBD1 as D (6 bases). V dropped 4 bases and J dropped 7 bases, with 26 bases sitting between them. The CDR3 length is 18 residues. Germline V gene data show CDR1 as MNHEY and CDR2 as SMNVEV (reference sequence). CDR3 sequence: CASSSPALTGRGAQPQHF. The CDR3 bases are TGTGCCAGCAGTTCGCCCGCCCTTACAGGGAGGGGAGCACAGCCCCAGCATTTT.

This clone was counted a single time. This chain uses TRBV2 with TRBJ2-2; D is perhaps TRBD2 (6 bases). The length of the CDR3 is 14 residues. V gave up 7 bases and J gave up 6 bases, with 15 bases separating them. Germline lookup yields CDR1 SNHLY and CDR2 FYNNEI. The CDR3: CASTGVSRPGELFF. As DNA, the CDR3 is TGTGCCAGCACGGGGGTCAGTCGCCCCGGGGAGCTGTTTTTT. Complete variable domain (other parts from reference TRBV2 and TRBJ2-2): EPEVTQTPSHQVTQMGQEVILRCVPISNHLYFYWYRQILGQKVEFLVSFYNNEISEKSEIFDDQFSVERPDGSNFTLKIRSTKLEDSAMYFCASTGVSRPGELFFGEGSRLTVL.

The J gene is TRBJ2-7, the V gene TRBV7-6; 10 positions match TRBD2. Germline lookup yields CDR1 SGHVS and CDR2 FNYEAQ. After removal of 1 base from V and 4 bases from J, the junction contained 4 bases not matched to a gene. The CDR3 length is 15 residues. In DNA form, the CDR3 reads TGTGCCAGCAGCTTAGGGGCTAGCGGGAGTTACGAGCAGTACTTC. Its translation is CASSLGASGSYEQYF.

This clone was seen a handful of times. J is TRBJ1-5 and V is TRBV24-1; D is undetermined. Germline V lookup: CDR1 KGHDR, CDR2 SFDVKD. This CDR3 has 16 residues. The V gene lost 2 bases and the J gene lost 3 bases, with 13 bases spanning the gap. CDR3 sequence: CATSDSQDGFNQPQHF. The CDR3 region has the DNA TGTGCCACCAGTGATTCGCAGGACGGCTTCAATCAGCCCCAGCATTTT.